Listed here are 23 T cell receptor beta chains from one sample, sequenced in a study of blood T cells in healthy people across ages. A second PCR of 7 to 11 cycles used a sample-barcoded 5' primer and a J-beta primer mix. MiXCR, run by TCRdb on the 5' RACE reads, gives a single entry per CDR3 protein. This sample has hundreds of thousands of distinct CDR3 sequences; about 48% occur once, and the top ten carry roughly 13%. Material: blood. The receptors derive from a man aged 30-40 years in good health.

The V gene is TRBV6-4, the J gene TRBJ1-2; no firm D call. V lost 0 bases and J 3 bases, leaving 8 bases between the germline ends. The CDR3 is 14 residues long. The germline V gene has CDR1 MRHNA and CDR2 SNTAGT. The CDR3 here is CASSDSGGHYGYTF. The DNA for the CDR3 is TGTGCCAGCAGTGACTCCGGCGGCCACTATGGCTACACCTTC.

The chain carries TRBV9 and TRBJ2-1, with D unclear. The germline CDR1 and CDR2 sequences are SGDLS and YYNGEE. Trimming shortened V by 9 bases and J by 6 bases, and 22 bases separated the two germline ends. The CDR3 loop spans 15 amino acids. The CDR3 here is CANSARGPSVNEQFF. CDR3 nucleotides: TGTGCCAACAGTGCGCGTGGACCATCCGTCAATGAGCAGTTCTTC.

The gene calls are TRBV4-1 and TRBJ2-3; no definite D call. V was clipped by 1 base and J by 0 bases, with 5 bases between them. Germline V gene lookup returns CDR1 MGHRA and CDR2 YSYEKL. The CDR3 totals 14 residues. CDR3 loop: CASSQAASTDTQYF. In DNA form, the CDR3 reads TGCGCCAGCAGCCAAGCCGCGAGCACAGATACGCAGTATTTT.

The V and J genes are TRBV10-3 and TRBJ2-3; 12 bases fit TRBD2. The CDR3 consists of 18 residues. Germline trimming cut 10 bases from V and 0 bases from J; bases unmatched to any gene: 14. Germline CDR1 ENHRY, CDR2 SYGVKD. CDR3 protein: CATTALAGGLGSTDTQYF. The CDR3 DNA reads TGTGCCACGACCGCCCTAGCGGGGGGGCTTGGAAGCACAGATACGCAGTATTTT.

This clonotype was observed a few times. The V call is TRBV5-6, the J call TRBJ1-1; no clear D gene. V lost 4 bases, J lost 10 bases, and 14 bases lay in between. CDR1 and CDR2 from the germline V gene are SGHDT and YYEEEE. The CDR3 loop spans 12 amino acids. DNA of the CDR3: TGTGCCAGCAGCGCAGGATCCCTTCGAGCTTTCTTT. Residues: CASSAGSLRAFF.

The chain is built from TRBV12-3 or TRBV12-4 and TRBJ1-5, with a tentative D call TRBD1 (6 bases). With 6 bases removed from V and 6 bases from J, the gap between germline ends came to 15 bases. This CDR3 contains 14 residues. For the CDR3, the DNA is TGTGCCAGCAGCACTCAGGGGTTCGGTCAGCCCCAGCATTTT. As protein: CASSTQGFGQPQHF.

This clonotype was recorded a few times. The J gene is TRBJ1-2, the V gene TRBV30; D perhaps matches TRBD1 (5 bases). Germline V gives CDR1 GTSNPN, CDR2 SVGIG (reference sequence). This CDR3 is 13 amino acids long. The V end was cut by 5 bases, the J end by 5 bases, with 15 bases between. The CDR3 sequence: CAWAPDRRYGYTF. CDR3 DNA sequence: TGTGCCTGGGCACCCGACAGACGATATGGCTACACCTTC. The full variable domain, its missing parts supplied by reference TRBV30 and TRBJ1-2, is SQTIHQWPATLVQPVGSPLSLECTVEGTSNPNLYWYRQAAGRGLQLLFYSVGIGQISSEVPQNLSASRPQDRQFILSSKKLLLSDSGFYLCAWAPDRRYGYTFGSGTRLTVV.

This clonotype was observed at least ten times. The chain employs TRBV27 and TRBJ2-1; possible D gene TRBD1, 6 bases. Matching the DNA end better, TRBJ2-7 makes the J call doubtful. Germline V gene lookup returns CDR1 MNHEY and CDR2 SMNVEV (reference sequence). CDR3 length: 12 amino acids. In DNA, the CDR3 is TGTGCCAGCAGTCCCACAGGGAGCGAGCAGTACTTC. Protein product: CASSPTGSEQYF.

This clonotype was observed a few times. The V gene is TRBV5-1, the J gene TRBJ2-1; the D gene is possibly TRBD2 (6 bases). CDR3 length: 12 amino acids. In germline, CDR1 is SGHRS, CDR2 YFSETQ. Trimming cost V 7 bases and J 9 bases, with 14 bases left between them. CDR3 DNA sequence: TGCGCCAGCCAGGGAGGTTTGGGTGAGCAGTTCTTC. It encodes CASQGGLGEQFF.

The CDR3 protein is CASSLPPLGDTQYF. The CDR3 DNA follows: TGTGCCAGCAGCCTCCCCCCGCTTGGTGATACGCAGTATTTT. The J gene is TRBJ2-3, the V gene TRBV7-2, with unresolved D. With 5 bases removed from V and 6 bases from J, the gap between germline ends came to 15 bases. CDR1 and CDR2 from the germline V gene are SGHTA and FQGNSA. The CDR3 runs 14 residues.

In this sample, this clonotype turned up once. The chain has TRBV11-2 and TRBJ2-7, with a possible D match to TRBD2 (6 bases). V was shortened by 5 bases and J by 3 bases, with 17 bases between the two germline ends. Germline loops: CDR1 SGHAT, CDR2 FQNNGV. The CDR3 is 15 amino acids. CDR3 protein: CASSINRGALYEQYF. CDR3 nucleotide sequence: TGTGCCAGCAGCATCAATCGCGGGGCACTCTACGAGCAGTACTTC. Looking up the rest from reference TRBV11-2 and TRBJ2-7 gives the full variable domain: EAGVAQSPRYKIIEKRQSVAFWCNPISGHATLYWYQQILGQGPKLLIQFQNNGVVDDSQLPKDRFSAERLKGVDSTLKIQPAKLEDSAVYLCASSINRGALYEQYFGPGTRLTVT.

Turning to this clonotype: A much larger clone lies one base from this, so it may be a read error. The V gene is TRBV4-2, the J gene TRBJ2-1; D not certain. The CDR3 is made up of 15 amino acids. Germline V gene lookup returns CDR1 LGHNA and CDR2 YNFKEQ. DNA of the CDR3: TGTGCCAGCAGCCGGGATAGGCTTTCCTACAATGAGCAGCTCTTC. Translating gives CASSRDRLSYNEQLF.

This clonotype was counted at least ten times. The CDR3 here is CASTADRGPNSPLHF. The CDR3, as DNA: TGTGCCAGCACCGCTGACAGGGGACCTAATTCACCCCTCCACTTT. The rearrangement links TRBV11-3 to TRBJ1-6; 8 positions agree with TRBD1. V shed 7 bases and J 6 bases; nucleotides not matched to a gene: 8. Germline lookup yields CDR1 SGHNT and CDR2 YENEEA. The CDR3 is made up of 15 amino acids. The complete variable domain, with remaining parts taken from reference TRBV11-3 and TRBJ1-6, reads EAGVVQSPRYKIIEKKQPVAFWCNPISGHNTLYWYLQNLGQGPELLIRYENEEAVDDSQLPKDRFSAERLKGVDSTLKIQPAELGDSAVYLCASTADRGPNSPLHFGNGTRLTVT.

A remark on this clonotype: This may be a read error, as it is one base from a much larger clone. The chain uses TRBV3-1 and TRBJ2-5, with TRBD1 identical over 11 bases. The germline V gene has CDR1 LGHDT and CDR2 YNNKEL (reference sequence). The CDR3 is made up of 14 amino acids. CDR3 DNA: TGTGCCTGCAGCCAAGGGACAGGGGGAATGGAGCAGTACTTC. This translates into CACSQGTGGMEQYF.

The chain joins TRBV4-3 to TRBJ2-5; possibly TRBD1 or TRBD2 for D (5 bases each). V was cut by 1 base and J by 6 bases, with 21 bases left in between. CDR1 and CDR2 (germline): LGHNA, YSLEER. The CDR3 loop spans 17 amino acids. The CDR3 protein is CASSQGVAGTGIKTQYF. The CDR3 DNA reads TGCGCCAGCAGCCAAGGGGTAGCAGGGACGGGAATAAAGACCCAGTACTTC.

The V gene is TRBV7-9, the J gene TRBJ2-7; D ambiguous. The CDR3 covers 19 residues. The V gene lost 1 base and the J gene lost 2 bases, with 24 bases spanning the gap. Germline loops: CDR1 SEHNR, CDR2 FQNEAQ (reference sequence). The CDR3 sequence is CASSLVLGISTGLTYEQYF. DNA of the CDR3: TGTGCCAGCAGCTTAGTCTTAGGCATCTCGACCGGTCTCACCTACGAGCAGTACTTC.

This chain connects TRBV5-1 to TRBJ2-1; tentatively, D is TRBD2 (6 bases). CDR3 length: 15 amino acids. V lost 0 bases, J lost 9 bases, and 16 bases lay in between. Germline V gene lookup returns CDR1 SGHRS and CDR2 YFSETQ. DNA for the CDR3: TGCGCCAGCAGCTTGGTGACGGGGGAGAAGGGTGAGCAGTTCTTC. Translation: CASSLVTGEKGEQFF.

This clonotype was seen a few times. J is TRBJ2-7 and V is TRBV5-1; TRBD2 is a possible D gene (6 bases). Between the trimmed V and J ends, which lost 1 base and 2 bases, there was a span of 10 bases. The CDR3 has 14 amino acids. In germline, CDR1 is SGHRS, CDR2 YFSETQ. The DNA of the CDR3 is TGCGCCAGCAGCTTGAAAGGAGGGGCCTACGAGCAGTACTTC. This gives the protein CASSLKGGAYEQYF. Variable domain in full (rest from reference TRBV5-1 and TRBJ2-7): KAGVTQTPRYLIKTRGQQVTLSCSPISGHRSVSWYQQTPGQGLQFLFEYFSETQRNKGNFPGRFSGRQFSNSRSEMNVSTLELGDSALYLCASSLKGGAYEQYFGPGTRLTVT.

This chain uses TRBV4-2 with TRBJ2-1; possible D gene TRBD2, 7 bases. The J call may be faulty, since TRBJ2-7 better matches the DNA end. The CDR3 loop spans 16 amino acids. CDR1 and CDR2 (germline): LGHNA, YNFKEQ. The CDR3 DNA reads TGTGCCAGCAGCCAGTCGGGGGGCTCTTCCTACAATGAGCAGTACTTC. Translating gives CASSQSGGSSYNEQYF.

This chain connects TRBV3-1 to TRBJ2-1, with 16 positions matching TRBD2. With 4 bases clipped from V and 2 bases from J, the junction kept 5 bases outside the gene matches. The germline V gene encodes CDR1 LGHDT and CDR2 YNNKEL (reference sequence). CDR3 length: 18 residues. CDR3 region: CASSPGTSGGATYNEQFF. CDR3 DNA: TGTGCCAGCAGCCCAGGGACTAGCGGGGGGGCAACCTACAATGAGCAGTTCTTC.

This clonotype was seen only a few times. V usage is TRBV20-1 and J usage is TRBJ2-5; D gene uncertain. Germline V gene lookup returns CDR1 DFQATT and CDR2 SNEGSKA (reference sequence). The V gene lost 0 bases and the J gene lost 1 base, with 12 bases spanning the gap. The CDR3 totals 15 residues. CDR3 bases: TGCAGTGCTAGAGAAGGGAAGGGAAGCCAAGAGACCCAGTACTTC. Translated, it gives CSAREGKGSQETQYF.

This clonotype was counted between two and nine times. The chain is built from TRBV5-1 and TRBJ2-1, with D hard to call. V shed 3 bases and J shed 4 bases, with 8 bases lying between them. Germline CDR1 and CDR2: SGHRS and YFSETQ. The CDR3 spans 13 residues. The CDR3 DNA reads TGCGCCAGCAGCTCGGAGAATTACAATGAGCAGTTCTTC. Protein sequence: CASSSENYNEQFF.

The chain employs TRBV12-3 or TRBV12-4 and TRBJ2-7, with no clear D. There are 12 residues in the CDR3. Trimming took 5 bases from V and 7 from J, leaving 12 bases between them. DNA for the CDR3: TGTGCCAGCAGTACCCTCCTTGGGGAGCAGTACTTC. Residues: CASSTLLGEQYF.